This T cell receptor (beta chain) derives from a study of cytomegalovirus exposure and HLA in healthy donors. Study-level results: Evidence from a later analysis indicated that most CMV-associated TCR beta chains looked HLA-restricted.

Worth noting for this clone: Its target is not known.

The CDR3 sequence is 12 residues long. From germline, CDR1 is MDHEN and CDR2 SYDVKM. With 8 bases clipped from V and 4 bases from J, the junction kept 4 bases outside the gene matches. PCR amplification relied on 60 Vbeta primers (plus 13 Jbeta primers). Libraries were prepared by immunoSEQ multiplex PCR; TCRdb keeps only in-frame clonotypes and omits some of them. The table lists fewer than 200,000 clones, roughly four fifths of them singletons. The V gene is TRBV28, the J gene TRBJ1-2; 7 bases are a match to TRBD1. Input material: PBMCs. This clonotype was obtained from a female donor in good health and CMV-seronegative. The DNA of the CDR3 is TGTGCCAGCGGAGGGGGCACCTATGGCTACACCTTC. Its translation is CASGGGTYGYTF.